The 25 T cell receptor beta chains reported below all come from one sample, sequenced in a study of T cells in localized non-small cell lung cancer. Here immunoSEQ multiplex PCR was the method, and the copy in TCRdb shows in-frame clones only, minus some. The table has about 29,000 clones, nearly 90% seen once; the top ten hold under 13%. Sequencing used peripheral blood, obtained before any cancer treatment. These receptors all stem from a woman aged 35-75 years with stage I lung adenocarcinoma.

The chain recombines TRBV30 with TRBJ2-7; no definite D call. V dropped 4 bases and J dropped 0 bases, with 13 bases sitting between them. From germline, CDR1 is GTSNPN and CDR2 SVGIG (reference sequence). The CDR3 is 14 residues long. The CDR3 sequence: CAWNHVPLSYEQYF. CDR3 bases: TGTGCCTGGAATCACGTGCCCCTCTCCTACGAGCAGTACTTC.

DNA of the CDR3: TGTGCCAGCAGCCAAGATTACGCCAAGACCCAATTGAGATACAATGAGCAGTTCTTC. Translation gives CASSQDYAKTQLRYNEQFF. The chain employs TRBV14 and TRBJ2-1; D gene unclear. With 0 bases removed from V and 4 bases from J, the gap between germline ends came to 22 bases. The germline CDR1 and CDR2 sequences are SGHDN and FVKESK. This CDR3 has 19 residues.

The table lists this clone with a count of one. This chain joins TRBV5-1 and TRBJ2-7; TRBD2 aligns across 7 bases. Germline V gives CDR1 SGHRS, CDR2 YFSETQ. With 1 base clipped from V and 2 bases from J, the junction kept 6 bases outside the gene matches. The CDR3 consists of 15 residues. The CDR3 reads CASSLFLAAPYEQYF. CDR3 nucleotide sequence: TGCGCCAGCAGCTTGTTTCTAGCGGCCCCCTACGAGCAGTACTTC.

This chain links TRBV5-1 with TRBJ2-7; D ambiguous. The CDR3 has 14 amino acids. CDR1 is SGHRS and CDR2 is YFSETQ in the germline V gene. V lost 0 bases and J 5 bases, leaving 12 bases between the germline ends. The CDR3 nucleotides read TGCGCCAGCAGCTTGGCTGGAATCCTAAACGAGCAGTACTTC. It translates to CASSLAGILNEQYF.

The rearrangement uses TRBV5-1 and TRBJ1-1; D is unclear. There are 15 residues in the CDR3. Per the germline V gene, CDR1 is SGHRS and CDR2 is YFSETQ. With 4 bases removed from V and 3 bases from J, the gap between germline ends came to 16 bases. The CDR3 DNA follows: TGCGCCAGCAGCCTGCAGGAGGTTGGGTACACTGAAGCTTTCTTT. Translating gives CASSLQEVGYTEAFF.

This chain connects TRBV28 to TRBJ1-1, with 9 bases fitting TRBD1. The germline CDR1 and CDR2 sequences are MDHEN and SYDVKM. This CDR3 has 15 residues. V lost 5 bases, J lost 5 bases, and 9 bases stayed unmatched. CDR3 DNA: TGTGCCAGCAGTCCGACGACAGGGGGGGAAACTGAAGCTTTCTTT. Protein sequence: CASSPTTGGETEAFF.

V and J are TRBV27 and TRBJ1-1; perhaps TRBD1 as D (6 bases). In germline, CDR1 is MNHEY, CDR2 SMNVEV (reference sequence). V gave up 9 bases and J gave up 1 base, with 18 bases separating them. The CDR3 totals 15 residues. The CDR3 spells CASLRMGAANTEAFF. In DNA, the CDR3 is TGTGCCAGTCTCAGGATGGGGGCGGCGAACACTGAAGCTTTCTTT.

The genes are TRBV19 and TRBJ2-3, with no clear D. In germline, CDR1 is LNHDA, CDR2 SQIVND (reference sequence). This CDR3 is 12 amino acids long. The V gene lost 8 bases and the J gene lost 1 base, with 7 bases spanning the gap. CDR3 residues: CASAAGTDTQYF. The CDR3, as DNA: TGTGCCAGTGCCGCCGGCACAGATACGCAGTATTTT.

In its sample, this clone was seen a few times. V and J are TRBV7-9 and TRBJ1-1, with 10 bases identical to TRBD1. V lost 2 bases and J lost 4; bases outside the gene matches: 7. The V gene's germline CDR1 is SEHNR and CDR2 FQNEAQ (reference sequence). The CDR3 contains 16 residues. CDR3 loop: CASSLFRTGGLTEAFF. The CDR3, as DNA: TGTGCCAGCAGCTTATTCAGGACAGGGGGTCTCACTGAAGCTTTCTTT.

V is TRBV5-4 and J is TRBJ1-1; the match to TRBD1 covers 8 bases. This CDR3 has 14 amino acids. V was pared by 2 bases and J by 5 bases, with 5 bases of the junction left unmatched. Per the germline V gene, CDR1 is SGHNT and CDR2 is YYREEE (reference sequence). This CDR3 is CASSLNRGRTEAFF. CDR3 DNA sequence: TGTGCCAGCAGCTTAAACAGGGGGAGGACTGAAGCTTTCTTT.

This chain joins TRBV7-9 and TRBJ2-1, with TRBD2 identical over 11 bases. Germline V gene data show CDR1 as SEHNR and CDR2 as FQNEAQ (reference sequence). The CDR3 sequence is 16 residues long. Trimming at V came to 4 bases and at J to 6 bases, leaving 8 bases not matched to a gene. DNA for the CDR3: TGTGCCAGCAGCTACCTTAGCGGGGGGGCCCCCAATGAGCAGTTCTTC. Translation: CASSYLSGGAPNEQFF.

This chain links TRBV9 with TRBJ2-7, with TRBD1 as a possible D gene (5 bases). Trimming stripped 4 bases from V and 5 bases from J, with 19 bases between. Germline assignment: CDR1 SGDLS and CDR2 YYNGEE. The CDR3 has 15 residues. The CDR3 is CASSPFGRVVDEQYF. As DNA, the CDR3 is TGTGCCAGCAGCCCGTTTGGCAGGGTTGTAGACGAGCAGTACTTC.

The V call is TRBV19, the J call TRBJ1-5; D uncertain. The CDR3 contains 17 residues. V shed 0 bases and J shed 0 bases, with 12 bases lying between them. Germline CDR1 LNHDA, CDR2 SQIVND (reference sequence). This CDR3 is CASSIDTPVYSNQPQHF. The CDR3 nucleotides read TGTGCCAGTAGTATAGATACACCGGTGTATAGCAATCAGCCCCAGCATTTT.

The genes are TRBV14 and TRBJ2-1; 10 bases fit TRBD1. J lost 2 bases, V lost 0 bases, and 10 bases had no gene match. Germline CDR1 SGHDN, CDR2 FVKESK. The CDR3 has 19 amino acids. CDR3 nucleotides: TGTGCCAGCAGCCAAGAAAGGGGGATGGGGACAGGGGCCTACAATGAGCAGTTCTTC. Protein: CASSQERGMGTGAYNEQFF.

The chain employs TRBV2 and TRBJ2-2; D gene ambiguous. The CDR3 length is 15 residues. Trimming took off 5 bases at V and 6 bases at J, with 16 bases between the two ends. Germline V lookup: CDR1 SNHLY, CDR2 FYNNEI. The CDR3 bases are TGTGCCAGCAGTACGAACATAGGCGTAGCCGGGGAGCTGTTTTTT. Its protein is CASSTNIGVAGELFF.

The chain couples TRBV28 to TRBJ2-3, with 9 bases fitting TRBD2. This CDR3 spans 16 amino acids. The junction had 9 bases not matched to a gene; V was cut back by 5 bases and J by 3 bases. Per germline, CDR1 MDHEN and CDR2 SYDVKM. The CDR3 spells CASSDWGRGGTDTQYF. The CDR3 coding sequence is TGTGCCAGCAGTGACTGGGGGCGGGGGGGTACAGATACGCAGTATTTT.

The chain joins TRBV28 to TRBJ2-2; 11 bases align to TRBD2. The CDR3 has 16 residues. V lost 5 bases to trimming and J lost 7 bases; unmatched junction nucleotides: 9. Germline CDR1 is MDHEN and CDR2 is SYDVKM. CDR3 bases: TGTGCCAGCAGTCCCGGGACTAGCGGTACAAACGGGGAGCTGTTTTTT. Protein sequence: CASSPGTSGTNGELFF.

The chain employs TRBV5-5 and TRBJ2-5; D is unclear. The CDR3 loop spans 13 amino acids. V lost 1 base and J lost 0, with 4 bases in between. Germline CDR1 and CDR2: SGHKS and YYEKEE (reference sequence). The CDR3 loop reads CASSLPNQETQYF. CDR3 nucleotide sequence: TGTGCCAGCAGCTTGCCCAACCAAGAGACCCAGTACTTC.

J is TRBJ1-6 and V is TRBV18; D is undetermined. CDR3 length: 16 amino acids. Trimming pared 1 base from V and 14 bases from J, leaving 21 bases between. The germline V gene encodes CDR1 KGHSH and CDR2 LQKENI. CDR3 loop: CASSPRREPGRDSLHF. For the CDR3, the DNA is TGTGCCAGCTCACCACGTCGGGAGCCAGGACGAGACTCCCTCCACTTT.

The rearrangement links TRBV6-4 to TRBJ1-5; D remains ambiguous. V lost 0 bases and J lost 0, with 9 bases in between. Germline lookup yields CDR1 MRHNA and CDR2 SNTAGT. The CDR3 sequence is 16 residues long. The CDR3 protein is CASSDSRVYSNQPQHF. Here the CDR3 DNA reads TGTGCCAGCAGTGACTCAAGGGTTTATAGCAATCAGCCCCAGCATTTT.

V is TRBV5-6 and J is TRBJ1-3; a possible D gene is TRBD1 (6 bases). Trimming removed 4 bases from V and 0 bases from J, with 11 bases in between. The CDR3 loop spans 15 amino acids. Germline CDR1 SGHDT, CDR2 YYEEEE. The CDR3 nucleotides are TGTGCCAGCAGCCTAGGACAGTCCTCTGGAAACACCATATATTTT. Protein product: CASSLGQSSGNTIYF.

The V call is TRBV6-1, the J call TRBJ1-1, with D hard to call. This CDR3 is built from 15 residues. Trimming pared 6 bases from V and 0 bases from J, leaving 14 bases between. The germline gives CDR1 MNHNS, CDR2 SASEGT. The CDR3 is CASSPTLTLNTEAFF. The CDR3 DNA follows: TGTGCCAGCAGCCCTACCCTGACACTGAACACTGAAGCTTTCTTT.

The J gene is TRBJ2-3, the V gene TRBV19; 13 nucleotides agree with TRBD2. CDR3 length equals 17 residues. Germline lookup yields CDR1 LNHDA and CDR2 SQIVND (reference sequence). J gave up 6 bases and V 5 bases, and 11 bases lay outside the gene matches. Here the CDR3 reads CASSRGRLAGGPDTQYF. Written as DNA, the CDR3 is TGTGCCAGTAGTCGTGGGAGACTAGCGGGGGGCCCGGATACGCAGTATTTT.

The gene calls are TRBV7-9 and TRBJ2-5; D gene unclear. Germline-derived CDR1 and CDR2 are SEHNR and FQNEAQ (reference sequence). The V and J ends lost 6 bases and 5 bases respectively, with 13 bases between them. The CDR3 is made up of 13 amino acids. CDR3 DNA sequence: TGTGCCAGCAGAAAAAACTCACCCGAGACCCAGTACTTC. Protein: CASRKNSPETQYF.

The chain has TRBV4-1 and TRBJ2-3, with D perhaps TRBD2 (5 bases). Per germline, CDR1 MGHRA and CDR2 YSYEKL. Trimming cost V 4 bases and J 2 bases, with 13 bases left between them. The length of the CDR3 is 15 residues. The CDR3 DNA follows: TGCGCCAGCAGCCCGGGGAACACAATCACAGATACGCAGTATTTT. Encoded protein: CASSPGNTITDTQYF.